This T cell receptor beta chain appears in the sequencing data of a study of control samples from healthy donors and cancer patients. Sequencing was performed with immunoSEQ multiplex PCR; in TCRdb, only in-frame clones are kept and a portion is missing. The sample lists 80,000 or so clones, just under 90% occurring once. The ends lost 5 bases at V and 10 bases at J; junction bases unmatched: 17. The CDR3 has 16 amino acids. Germline assignment: CDR1 SGHKS and CDR2 YYEKEE (reference sequence). J is TRBJ2-1 and V is TRBV5-5; 8 nucleotides agree with TRBD1. This receptor was taken from a man aged 45-65 years in good health. The sample comprised blood. The CDR3 nucleotides are TGTGCCAGCAGGTTCAATCCGCAGGGGGCGGTTGGGGAGCAGTTCTTC. This translates into CASRFNPQGAVGEQFF.